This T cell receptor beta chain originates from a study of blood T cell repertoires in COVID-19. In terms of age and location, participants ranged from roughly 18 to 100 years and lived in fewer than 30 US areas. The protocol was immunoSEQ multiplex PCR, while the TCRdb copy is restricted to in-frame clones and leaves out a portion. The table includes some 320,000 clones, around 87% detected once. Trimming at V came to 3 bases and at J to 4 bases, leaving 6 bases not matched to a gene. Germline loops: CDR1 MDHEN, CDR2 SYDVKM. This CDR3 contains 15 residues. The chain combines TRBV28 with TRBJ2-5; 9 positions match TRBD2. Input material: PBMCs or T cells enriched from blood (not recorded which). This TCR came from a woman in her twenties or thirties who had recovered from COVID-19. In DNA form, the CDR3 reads TGTGCCAGCAGTTTCTCGCGGGGGGGGCTAGAGACCCAGTACTTC. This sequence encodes CASSFSRGGLETQYF.